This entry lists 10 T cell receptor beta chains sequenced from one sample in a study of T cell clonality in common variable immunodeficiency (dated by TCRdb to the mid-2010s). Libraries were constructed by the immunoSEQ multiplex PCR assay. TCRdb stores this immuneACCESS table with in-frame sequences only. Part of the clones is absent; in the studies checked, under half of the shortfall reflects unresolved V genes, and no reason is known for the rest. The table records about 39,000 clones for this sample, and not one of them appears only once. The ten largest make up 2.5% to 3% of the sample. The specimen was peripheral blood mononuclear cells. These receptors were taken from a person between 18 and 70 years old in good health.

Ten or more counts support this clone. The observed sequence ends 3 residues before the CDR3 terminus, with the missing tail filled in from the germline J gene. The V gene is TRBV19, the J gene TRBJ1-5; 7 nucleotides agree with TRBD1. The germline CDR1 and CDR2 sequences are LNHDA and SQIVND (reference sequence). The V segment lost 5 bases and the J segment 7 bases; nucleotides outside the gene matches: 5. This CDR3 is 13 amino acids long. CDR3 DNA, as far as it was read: TGTGCCAGTAGTCTCGCAGGGGGGCAGCCC. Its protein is CASSLAGGQP. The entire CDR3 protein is CASSLAGGQPQHF.

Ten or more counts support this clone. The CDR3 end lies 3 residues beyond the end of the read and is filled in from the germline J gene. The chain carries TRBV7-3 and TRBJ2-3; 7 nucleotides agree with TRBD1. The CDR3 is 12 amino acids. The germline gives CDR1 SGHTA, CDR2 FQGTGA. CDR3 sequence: CASSSGGETQYF. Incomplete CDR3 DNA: TGTGCCAGCAGCTCAGGGGGAGAGACG.

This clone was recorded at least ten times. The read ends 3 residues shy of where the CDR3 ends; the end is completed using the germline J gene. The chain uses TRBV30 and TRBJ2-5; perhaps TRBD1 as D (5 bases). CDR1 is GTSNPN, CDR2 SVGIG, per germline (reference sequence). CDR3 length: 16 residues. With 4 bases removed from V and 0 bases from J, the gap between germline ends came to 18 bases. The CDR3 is CAWTPGLAAYQETQYF. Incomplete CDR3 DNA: TGTGCCTGGACTCCAGGGTTGGCCGCGTACCAAGAGACC. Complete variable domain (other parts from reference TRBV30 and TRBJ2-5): SQTIHQWPATLVQPVGSPLSLECTVEGTSNPNLYWYRQAAGRGLQLLFYSVGIGQISSEVPQNLSASRPQDRQFILSSKKLLLSDSGFYLCAWTPGLAAYQETQYFGPGTRLLVL.

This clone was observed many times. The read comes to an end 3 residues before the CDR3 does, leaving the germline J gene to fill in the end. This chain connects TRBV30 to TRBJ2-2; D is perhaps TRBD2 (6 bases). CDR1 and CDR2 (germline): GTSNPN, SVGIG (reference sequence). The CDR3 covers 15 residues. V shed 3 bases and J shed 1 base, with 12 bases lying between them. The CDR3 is CAWRGGSGNTGELFF. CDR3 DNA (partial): TGTGCCTGGAGGGGTGGTAGCGGGAACACCGGGGAG.

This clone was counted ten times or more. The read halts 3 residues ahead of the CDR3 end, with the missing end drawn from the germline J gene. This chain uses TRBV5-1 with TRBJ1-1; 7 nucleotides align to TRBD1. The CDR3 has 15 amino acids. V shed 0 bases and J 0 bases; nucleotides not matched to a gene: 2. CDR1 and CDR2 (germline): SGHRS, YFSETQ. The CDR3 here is CASSLGDSMNTEAFF. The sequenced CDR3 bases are TGCGCCAGCAGCTTGGGGGACAGTATGAACACTGAA. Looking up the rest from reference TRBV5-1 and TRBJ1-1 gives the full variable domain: KAGVTQTPRYLIKTRGQQVTLSCSPISGHRSVSWYQQTPGQGLQFLFEYFSETQRNKGNFPGRFSGRQFSNSRSEMNVSTLELGDSALYLCASSLGDSMNTEAFFGQGTRLTVV.

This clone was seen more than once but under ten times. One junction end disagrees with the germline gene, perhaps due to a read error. The sequenced part of the CDR3 DNA is TGTGTCAGTAGGCAGGGCTTTGGCCTCCTCGATGGC. Encoded protein: CVSRQGFGLLDG. The CDR3 in its entirety is CVSRQGFGLLDGYTF. This rearrangement joins TRBV19 to TRBJ1-2; TRBD1 might be the D (5 bases). The read terminates 3 residues ahead of where the CDR3 ends, so the germline J gene completes it. The CDR3 runs 15 residues. Germline CDR1 and CDR2: LNHDA and SQIVND (reference sequence).

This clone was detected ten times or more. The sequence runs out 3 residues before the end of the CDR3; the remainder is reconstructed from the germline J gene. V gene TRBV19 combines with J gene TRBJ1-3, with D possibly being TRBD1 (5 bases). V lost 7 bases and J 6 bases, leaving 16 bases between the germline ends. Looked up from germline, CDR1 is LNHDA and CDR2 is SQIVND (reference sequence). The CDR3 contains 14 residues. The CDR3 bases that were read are TGTGCCAGTAACCAGGACAAGTCTAAAAACACC. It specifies CASNQDKSKNT. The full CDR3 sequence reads CASNQDKSKNTIYF.

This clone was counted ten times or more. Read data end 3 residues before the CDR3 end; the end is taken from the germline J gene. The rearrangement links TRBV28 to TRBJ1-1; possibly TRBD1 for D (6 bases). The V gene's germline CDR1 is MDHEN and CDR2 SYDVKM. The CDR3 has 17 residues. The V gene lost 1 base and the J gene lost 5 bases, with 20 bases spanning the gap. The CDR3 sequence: CASSLLFRGPTGTEAFF. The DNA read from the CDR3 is TGTGCCAGCAGTTTATTGTTCAGGGGACCAACGGGTACTGAA.

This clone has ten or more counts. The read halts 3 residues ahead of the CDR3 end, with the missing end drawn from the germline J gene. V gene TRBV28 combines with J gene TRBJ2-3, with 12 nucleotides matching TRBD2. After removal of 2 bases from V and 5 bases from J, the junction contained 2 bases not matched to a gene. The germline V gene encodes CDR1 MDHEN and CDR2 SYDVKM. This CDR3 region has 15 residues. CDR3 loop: CASSLVLAGGDTQYF. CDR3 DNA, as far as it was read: TGTGCCAGCAGTTTAGTACTAGCGGGAGGAGATACG.

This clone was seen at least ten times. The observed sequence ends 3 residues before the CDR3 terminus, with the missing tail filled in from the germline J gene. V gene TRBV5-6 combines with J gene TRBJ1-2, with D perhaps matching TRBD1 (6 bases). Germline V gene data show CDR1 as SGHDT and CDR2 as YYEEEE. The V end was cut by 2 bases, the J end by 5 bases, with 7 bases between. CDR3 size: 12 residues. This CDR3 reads CASSFTGYGYTF. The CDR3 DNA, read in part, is TGTGCCAGCAGCTTCACAGGGTATGGC. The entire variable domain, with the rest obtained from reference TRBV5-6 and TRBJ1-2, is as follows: DAGVTQSPTHLIKTRGQQVTLRCSPKSGHDTVSWYQQALGQGPQFIFQYYEEEERQRGNFPDRFSGHQFPNYSSELNVNALLLGDSALYLCASSFTGYGYTFGSGTRLTVV.